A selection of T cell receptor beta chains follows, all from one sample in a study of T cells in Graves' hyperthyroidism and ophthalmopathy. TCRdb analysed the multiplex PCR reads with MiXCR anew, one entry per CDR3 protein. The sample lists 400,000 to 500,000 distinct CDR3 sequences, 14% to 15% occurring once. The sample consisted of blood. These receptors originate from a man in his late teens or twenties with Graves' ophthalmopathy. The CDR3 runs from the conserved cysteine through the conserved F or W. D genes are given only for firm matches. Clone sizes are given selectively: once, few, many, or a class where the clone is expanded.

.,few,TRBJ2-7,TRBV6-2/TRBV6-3,TGTGCCAGCAGCCCGACAACTAGCTACGAGCAGTACTTC,CASSPTTSYEQYF
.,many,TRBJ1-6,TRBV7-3,TGTGCCAGCAGCCTTAACGCGAGGGCACCCCTCCACTTT,CASSLNARAPLHF
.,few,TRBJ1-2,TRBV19,TGTGCCAGCAGCGACAGTGATGGCTACACCTTC,CASSDSDGYTF
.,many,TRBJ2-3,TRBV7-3,TGTGCCAGCAGCTCGGGGGAGTTCCCAGATACGCAGTATTTT,CASSSGEFPDTQYF
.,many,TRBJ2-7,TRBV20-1,TGCAGTGCCAGGGACACCTTGGACTACGAGCAGTACTTC,CSARDTLDYEQYF
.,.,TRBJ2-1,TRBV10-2,TGCGCCAGCAGTGGCCCCCGGGACTCTTACAATGAGCAGTTCTTC,CASSGPRDSYNEQFF
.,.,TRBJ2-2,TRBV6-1,TGTGCCAGCAGTGAAGCCGGCAGGGGTGTCCCCGGGGAGCTGTTTTTT,CASSEAGRGVPGELFF
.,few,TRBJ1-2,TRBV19,TGTGCCAGTATGGGGGAGAACTATGGCTACACCTTC,CASMGENYGYTF
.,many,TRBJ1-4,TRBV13,TGTGCCAGCAGCTTCTCGGGACACCTAGATGAAAAACTGTTTTTT,CASSFSGHLDEKLFF
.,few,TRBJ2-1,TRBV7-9,TGTGCCAGCAGCTCCAGGGGCTCCTACAGTGAGCAGTTCTTC,CASSSRGSYSEQFF
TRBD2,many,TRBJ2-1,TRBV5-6,TGTGCCAGCAGCCGAATCCGTCAAGGGACTAAGCAGTTCTTC,CASSRIRQGTKQFF
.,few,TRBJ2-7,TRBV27,TGTGCCAGCAGTTTAAGATACGATTACGAGCAGTACTTC,CASSLRYDYEQYF
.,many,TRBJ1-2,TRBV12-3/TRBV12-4,TGTGCCAGCAGTTTAGGCCGGGCAGGCGGCTACACCTTC,CASSLGRAGGYTF
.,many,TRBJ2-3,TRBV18,TGTGCCAGCTCACCAGGGAGCACAGATACGCAGTATTTT,CASSPGSTDTQYF
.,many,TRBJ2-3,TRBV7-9,TGTGCCAGCAGCGGGTTTGGTACAGATACGCAGTATTTT,CASSGFGTDTQYF
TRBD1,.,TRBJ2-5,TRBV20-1,TGCAGTGCAGCCGGGACAGGGACCACGCAAGAGACCCAGTACTTC,CSAAGTGTTQETQYF
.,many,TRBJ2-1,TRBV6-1,TGTGCCAGCAAGGAGCAGGGGAATAACAATGAGCAGTTCTTC,CASKEQGNNNEQFF
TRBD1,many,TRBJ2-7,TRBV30,TGTGCCGGCACTAAGACAGGGGGCTACGAGCAGTACTTC,CAGTKTGGYEQYF
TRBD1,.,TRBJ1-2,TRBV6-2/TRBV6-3,TGTGCCAGCAGTCCTCGGGACAGGGGGCCCCTCTATGGCTACACCTTC,CASSPRDRGPLYGYTF
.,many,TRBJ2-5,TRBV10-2,TGCGCCAGCACCGGGACTGGAAAAGAGACCCAGTACTTC,CASTGTGKETQYF
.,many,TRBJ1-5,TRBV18,TGTGCCAGCTCACCAGGGAATGGCAATCAGCCCCAGCATTTT,CASSPGNGNQPQHF
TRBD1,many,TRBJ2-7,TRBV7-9,TGTGCCAGCAGCACAACGGGACAGGGGGCGTTCGAGCAGTACTTC,CASSTTGQGAFEQYF
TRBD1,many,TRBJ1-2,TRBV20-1,TGCAGTGCTAGAAATACAGGGGACTATGGCTACACCTTC,CSARNTGDYGYTF
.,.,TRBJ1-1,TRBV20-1,TGCAGTGCTCCCCTTCCTGGGATCCCTGAAGCTTTCTTT,CSAPLPGIPEAFF
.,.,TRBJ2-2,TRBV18,TGTGCCAGCTCACCATTCCGGGACCAGAACACCGGGGAGCTGTTTTTT,CASSPFRDQNTGELFF
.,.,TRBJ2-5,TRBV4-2,TGTGCCAGCAGCCAAGAAGGCAGGGTAGAGACCCAGTACTTC,CASSQEGRVETQYF
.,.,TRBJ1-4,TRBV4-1,TGCGCCAGCAGCCAAGAAGTGGGACCCGACCGTGAAAAACTGTTTTTT,CASSQEVGPDREKLFF
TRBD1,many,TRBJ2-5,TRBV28,TGTGCCAGCAGGACGACCGGGACAGGAAGGCAAGAGACCCAGTACTTC,CASRTTGTGRQETQYF
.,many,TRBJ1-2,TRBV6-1,TGTGCCAGCTTGGCAGGGATCTATGGCTACACCTTC,CASLAGIYGYTF